A single count supports the clone carrying this T cell receptor (beta chain). This sample is drawn from a study of blood T cell repertoires in COVID-19. Study overall: Samples of COVID-19 (acute and convalescent) were obtained from the United States, Italy and Spain. Sources were T cells, B-cell-depleted T cells, or PBMCs; the material itself was cDNA or gDNA.

CDR3 length: 12 amino acids. Germline lookup yields CDR1 SNHLY and CDR2 FYNNEI. Deletions cut 4 bases from V and 4 bases from J, with 8 bases between. As processed by the authors: The authors estimated nucleated cell counts from reference gene primer amplification. Produced via immunoSEQ multiplex PCR; TCRdb's table is partial and in-frame only. V and J calls and clone size are as listed in that table; D and trimming were resolved from the DNA. The sample includes 100,000 to 120,000 clones, approximately 90% of them seen just once. The origin of this receptor is a woman in her forties or fifties with acute or convalescent COVID-19. The rearrangement joins TRBV2 to TRBJ2-7; a possible D gene is TRBD1 (5 bases). The sequenced sample was peripheral blood. This CDR3 is CASSGRTYEQYF. The DNA for the CDR3 is TGTGCCAGCAGTGGACGGACATACGAGCAGTACTTC.